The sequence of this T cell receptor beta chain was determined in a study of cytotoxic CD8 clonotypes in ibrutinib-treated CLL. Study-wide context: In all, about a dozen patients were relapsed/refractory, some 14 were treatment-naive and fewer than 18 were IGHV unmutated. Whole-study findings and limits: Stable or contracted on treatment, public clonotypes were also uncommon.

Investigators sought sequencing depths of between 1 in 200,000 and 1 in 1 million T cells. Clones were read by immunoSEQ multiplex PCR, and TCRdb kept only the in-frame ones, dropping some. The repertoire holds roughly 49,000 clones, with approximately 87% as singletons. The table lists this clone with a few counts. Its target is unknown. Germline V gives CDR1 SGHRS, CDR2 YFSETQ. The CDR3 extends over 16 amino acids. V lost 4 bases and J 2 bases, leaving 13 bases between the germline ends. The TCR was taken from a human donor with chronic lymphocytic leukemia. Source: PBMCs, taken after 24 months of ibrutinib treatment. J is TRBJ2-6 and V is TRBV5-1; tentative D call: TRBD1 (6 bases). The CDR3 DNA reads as TGCGCCAGCAGCACTAGGACAGATACTGGGGCCAACGTCCTGACTTTC. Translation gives CASSTRTDTGANVLTF.